These 21 T cell receptor beta chains were all obtained from the same sample, sequenced in a study of vaccination effects on CD4 cells after COVID-19. Their antigen targets remain unknown. Within the ViraFEST assay, antigen-specific CD4+ T cells underwent expansion with viral peptide pools prior to sequencing. CD4+ T cell isolation took place after approximately 11 days of culture. Assay: immunoSEQ multiplex PCR; the TCRdb copy retains only in-frame clones and omits some. The sample carries about 79,000 clones, roughly 72% recorded once. The specimen comprised CD4+ T cells from PBMCs cultured with HCoV-229E spike peptides, sampled before COVID-19 vaccination. Receptor source: a human donor who received a COVID-19 vaccine.

This chain uses TRBV28 with TRBJ1-5; a possible D gene is TRBD1 (5 bases). CDR3 length equals 13 residues. Between the trimmed V and J ends, which lost 7 bases and 6 bases, there was a span of 13 bases. Germline V CDR1 and CDR2: MDHEN, SYDVKM. CDR3 sequence reads: CASIAGLSQPQHF. CDR3 nucleotides: TGTGCCAGCATTGCGGGGCTTAGTCAGCCCCAGCATTTT.

The CDR3 DNA is TGTGCCAGCAGCTTGGTGGTAGCAGCTCCGTCTGAAGAGGAAGATACGCAGTATTTT. Translation gives CASSLVVAAPSEEEDTQYF. The chain joins TRBV5-6 to TRBJ2-3; D unclear. Germline-derived CDR1 and CDR2 are SGHDT and YYEEEE. The V and J ends lost 0 bases and 5 bases respectively, with 25 bases between them. The CDR3 runs 19 residues. Based on the CDR3 plus reference TRBV5-6 and TRBJ2-3, the full variable domain is DAGVTQSPTHLIKTRGQQVTLRCSPKSGHDTVSWYQQALGQGPQFIFQYYEEEERQRGNFPDRFSGHQFPNYSSELNVNALLLGDSALYLCASSLVVAAPSEEEDTQYFGPGTRLTVL.

This rearrangement joins TRBV5-4 to TRBJ2-1, with D perhaps matching TRBD2 (5 bases). Germline CDR1 and CDR2: SGHNT and YYREEE (reference sequence). V gave up 3 bases and J gave up 1 base, with 8 bases separating them. The CDR3 is 14 amino acids. CDR3: CASSSRGSYNEQFF. The CDR3 coding sequence is TGTGCCAGCAGCTCACGGGGTTCCTACAATGAGCAGTTCTTC.

J is TRBJ2-1 and V is TRBV18, with unresolved D. This CDR3 contains 15 residues. The germline gives CDR1 KGHSH, CDR2 LQKENI. V gave up 1 base and J gave up 4 bases, with 11 bases separating them. The CDR3 bases are TGTGCCAGCTCACCACTGGCTGAGGCGTACAATGAGCAGTTCTTC. Translated, it gives CASSPLAEAYNEQFF.

This clone occurred a few times. The chain is built from TRBV7-2 and TRBJ1-2; D gene unclear. In germline, CDR1 is SGHTA, CDR2 FQGNSA. The ends were cut back, 4 bases at V and 2 bases at J, with 5 bases in the middle. The CDR3 covers 12 residues. CDR3 loop: CASSSTNYGYTF. Written as DNA, the CDR3 is TGTGCCAGCAGCTCCACAAACTATGGCTACACCTTC.

V is TRBV6-5 and J is TRBJ1-5; TRBD1 matches 8 bases. Trimming at V came to 7 bases and at J to 7 bases, leaving 6 bases not matched to a gene. Germline CDR1 MNHEY, CDR2 SVGAGI. This CDR3 is built from 13 residues. The CDR3 DNA sequence: TGTGCCAGCAACGGACAGGGATACCAGCCCCAGCATTTT. Translation gives CASNGQGYQPQHF.

The rearrangement links TRBV19 to TRBJ1-2; the D is unclear. The germline gives CDR1 LNHDA, CDR2 SQIVND (reference sequence). CDR3 length: 16 residues. V lost 5 bases, J lost 1 base, and 17 bases lay in between. The CDR3 DNA reads as TGTGCCAGTAGTTCTCCGCGGAGGGAGAGTAACTATGGCTACACCTTC. Translation: CASSSPRRESNYGYTF.

The rearrangement joins TRBV19 to TRBJ2-5; perhaps D is TRBD1 or TRBD2 (6 bases each). With 4 bases removed from V and 5 bases from J, the gap between germline ends came to 20 bases. The CDR3 has 16 amino acids. Germline values: CDR1 LNHDA, CDR2 SQIVND (reference sequence). CDR3 in DNA: TGTGCCAGTAGTACCCGCCTCGGGGGCCCTAGTGAGACCCAGTACTTC. The encoded protein is CASSTRLGGPSETQYF.

This clone was recorded only once. This chain links TRBV6-5 with TRBJ2-1, with D tentatively TRBD1 (5 bases). This CDR3 spans 15 amino acids. From germline, CDR1 is MNHEY and CDR2 SVGAGI. The V and J ends lost 10 bases and 4 bases respectively, with 20 bases between them. CDR3 bases: TGTGCCACCAAGGGGTCAGAAGAACCTTACAATGAGCAGTTCTTC. Its translation: CATKGSEEPYNEQFF.

The chain joins TRBV5-7 to TRBJ1-1; the match to TRBD1 covers 7 bases. TRBV5-7 is an ORF; its function is uncertain. The CDR3 runs 16 residues. V lost 0 bases, J lost 2 bases, and 7 bases stayed unmatched. Written as DNA, the CDR3 is TGTGCCAGCAGCTTGGAAAGGGGGCGGAAAAACACTGAAGCTTTCTTT. Its translation: CASSLERGRKNTEAFF.

The chain employs TRBV25-1 and TRBJ2-1, with D uncertain. V lost 2 bases and J lost 3, with 8 bases in between. There are 14 residues in the CDR3. Germline CDR1 MGHDK, CDR2 SYGVNS. This chain's CDR3 is CASSEATFYNEQFF. The CDR3 DNA reads as TGTGCCAGCAGTGAAGCAACGTTCTACAATGAGCAGTTCTTC.

The CDR3 sequence is CASSFLPPLPDTQYF. In DNA form, the CDR3 reads TGTGCCAGCAGTTTCCTCCCCCCGCTGCCGGATACGCAGTATTTT. The chain recombines TRBV28 with TRBJ2-3; D is ambiguous. V lost 3 bases and J 6 bases, leaving 16 bases between the germline ends. Germline values: CDR1 MDHEN, CDR2 SYDVKM. This CDR3 is built from 15 residues.

The chain uses TRBV3-1 (or the pseudogene TRBV3-2) and TRBJ1-2, with D possibly TRBD1 on 6 matching bases. This CDR3 comprises 14 residues. V lost 3 bases to trimming and J lost 5 bases, with 13 bases between them. The germline gives CDR1 LGHDT, CDR2 YNNKEL (reference sequence). CDR3 sequence reads: CASSQGHPGYGYTF. For the CDR3, the DNA is TGTGCCAGCAGCCAGGGACACCCTGGATATGGCTACACCTTC.

This chain uses TRBV6-5 with TRBJ2-1, with D unclear. Looked up from germline, CDR1 is MNHEY and CDR2 is SVGAGI. The V end was cut by 8 bases, the J end by 8 bases, with 22 bases between. The CDR3 covers 15 residues. CDR3 nucleotides: TGTGCCAGCGCCCTGGGGTGGGGTAATACAGATGAGCAGTTCTTC. This translates into CASALGWGNTDEQFF.

The rearrangement links TRBV5-1 to TRBJ2-5; weak D call: TRBD1 (6 bases). V was pared by 4 bases and J by 3 bases, with 10 bases between. The CDR3 contains 13 residues. CDR1 SGHRS and CDR2 YFSETQ come from the germline V gene. CDR3 in amino acids: CASSEGQKETQYF. CDR3 DNA sequence: TGCGCCAGCAGCGAAGGACAGAAAGAGACCCAGTACTTC.

The CDR3: CATSREYGAGENIQYF. DNA of the CDR3: TGTGCCACCAGCAGAGAGTATGGGGCGGGAGAAAACATTCAGTACTTC. The chain carries TRBV15 and TRBJ2-4; 7 bases agree with TRBD2. Unmatched junction bases numbered 7, after V lost 0 bases and J lost 5 bases. In germline, CDR1 is LNHNV, CDR2 YYDKDF (reference sequence). The CDR3 spans 16 residues.

The chain joins TRBV6-4 to TRBJ2-1; 7 positions agree with TRBD1. Trimming took 4 bases from V and 15 from J; bases not matched to a gene: 12. CDR1 and CDR2 (germline): MRHNA, SNTAGT. This CDR3 has 13 amino acids. The CDR3 nucleotides read TGTGCCAGCAGTGGCGATAGGACAGGAAAGAGGTTCTTC. Its protein product is CASSGDRTGKRFF.

CDR3 loop: CASSVTGETDTQYF. The CDR3 DNA sequence: TGTGCCAGCAGCGTAACAGGGGAGACAGATACGCAGTATTTT. The chain uses TRBV9 and TRBJ2-3; 7 bases are a match to TRBD1. Looked up from germline, CDR1 is SGDLS and CDR2 is YYNGEE. J was trimmed by 3 bases and V by 1 base; bases with no gene match: 2. This CDR3 contains 14 residues.

This chain links TRBV28 with TRBJ1-6; no clear D gene. Germline values: CDR1 MDHEN, CDR2 SYDVKM. There are 16 residues in the CDR3. Trimming took off 5 bases at V and 2 bases at J, with 13 bases between the two ends. This chain's CDR3 is CASSPVDTAYNSPLHF. The CDR3 region has the DNA TGTGCCAGCAGTCCCGTCGACACGGCCTATAATTCACCCCTCCACTTT.

CDR3 in DNA: TGTGCCAGCAGAGCGACTAGCGAGGGAGCGCAGTATTTT. Translated: CASRATSEGAQYF. The chain combines TRBV12-3 or TRBV12-4 with TRBJ2-3, with 8 bases identical to TRBD2. V shed 6 bases and J 10 bases; nucleotides not matched to a gene: 9. There are 13 residues in the CDR3.

The rearrangement uses TRBV7-9 and TRBJ1-5; no firm D call. Trimming pared 4 bases from V and 0 bases from J, leaving 7 bases between. Germline V gives CDR1 SEHNR, CDR2 FQNEAQ (reference sequence). This CDR3 contains 14 residues. The CDR3 region has the DNA TGTGCCAGCAGCTCCGCCCCTAGCAATCAGCCCCAGCATTTT. Translated, it gives CASSSAPSNQPQHF.